One T cell receptor (beta chain) is described in this entry. This clonotype occurred many times. Its cognate antigen has yet to be identified. Base qualities are not recorded, but no much larger clone differs from it by a single base. The hyperthyroidism patients were between 18 and 65 years old and newly diagnosed, with a disease duration of less than 2 months. Any patient with an uncontrolled infection, another autoimmune disease, pregnancy or lactation was excluded. Diagnoses relied on clinical symptoms, serum thyroxine and TRAb, thyroid ultrasound and orbital computed tomography. Blood from progressor patients was drawn when they were first diagnosed with hyperthyroidism, before any ophthalmopathy symptoms appeared. Ficoll-Paque density gradient centrifugation was used to isolate PBMCs from approximately 10 ml of fresh peripheral blood. Patients classed as progressors first received a Graves' hyperthyroidism diagnosis and then went on to develop ophthalmopathy during follow-up. Trizol reagent was used to extract total RNA, and RNA quality was then checked on an Agilent 2100 Bioanalyzer.

The TCR beta CDR3 regions were amplified from RNA transcripts. The TCR CDR3 was subjected to a first round of RT-PCR using the HTBI primer set and the Qiagen OneStep RT-PCR kit. Libraries were constructed in a second round of multiplex PCR, after which size selection and purification were carried out. Sequencing of the libraries was done on an Illumina HiSeq2000 using paired-end 100 bp reads. In the authors' own workflow: Raw data were processed with SOAPnuke, discarding reads with adapters, uncalled bases, mean Phred below 15, or no exact constant-primer or identifier match. High-quality paired reads were merged using COPE v1.2.5, and each unique nucleotide sequence was defined as a clonotype. MiTCR v1.1 was used to align the clonotypes against IMGT TRBV, TRBD and TRBJ reference segments. Analysis was restricted to V-J combinations with a frequency above 0.0001, which covered 98% to 99.2% of repertoires. A TCS score was defined as the ratio of F50 (clonal expansion) to E x V (chaos), with BLOSUM62-based TCRdist applied between CDR3 peptides within each V-J. Welch's t-statistics and random forest reduced roughly 540 V-J features to roughly 13, which were used in a naive Bayes classifier (R e1071). TCRdb reprocessing: public reads trimmed at Q25 with fastp, clones called with MiXCR, in-frame beta chains kept. When rows share a CDR3 protein, they turn into one entry using the most common DNA and genes. TCRdb's processing, not the authors' own work, is the source of the V and J calls. The sample table lists around 300,000 distinct CDR3 sequences, about 14% of them with a count of one. Of the sample, about 8% falls within the top ten clones.

This record comes from a study of T cells in Graves' hyperthyroidism and ophthalmopathy (dated by TCRdb to about 2019). As for the study more broadly: Peripheral blood was sampled at the time of initial diagnosis, prior to any treatment. TCR V-J signatures able to tell the groups apart were searched for in a discovery cohort of 90 to 100 patients, of whom under 45 had Graves' ophthalmopathy and about 60 had stable Graves' hyperthyroidism. Prospective prediction of ophthalmopathy was tested in an independent validation cohort consisting of 18 hyperthyroidism patients and about 17 patients who later progressed to ophthalmopathy. The 100 discovery patients were divided at random into training and test sets in a 7:3 ratio. In addition, the study compared T-cell repertoires in thyroid tissue and in blood from several Graves' hyperthyroidism patients. After blood sampling, hyperthyroidism patients were treated with methimazole at a starting dose of 30 mg daily, and ophthalmopathy patients were treated with high-dose intravenous methylprednisolone. The paper describes TCR Vbeta CDR3 sequencing of around 140 peripheral blood samples, made up of around 41 ophthalmopathy patients, roughly 80 hyperthyroidism patients and around 17 progressor patients.

Ends trimmed: V by 8 bases, J by 7 bases; bases unmatched to a gene: 10. CDR3 length: 15 amino acids, cysteine to phenylalanine. Solely the CDR3 DNA is kept, with 45 bases framed from the first base. Findings and caveats that apply to the study as a whole: In validation, progression to ophthalmopathy was predicted by the model with 70.59% sensitivity and under 85% specificity, a median of roughly 6.4 months before onset. A model built on a 13 V-J signature distinguished ophthalmopathy from stable hyperthyroidism, reaching about 88% sensitivity and about 81% specificity in cross-validation and 80%/75% in testing. No statistical method was used to fix the sample size in advance, and group allocation was not hidden from the investigators. Most expanded thyroid clonotypes (frequency above 0.001) were also detected in blood, suggesting blood repertoires may reflect thyroid immune responses.

The source material was blood. The rearrangement joined TRBV12-3 or TRBV12-4 to TRBJ2-2, with 10 central nucleotides matching TRBD1. This receptor was taken from a woman aged 30 to 39 with Graves' hyperthyroidism that later progressed to Graves' ophthalmopathy. The sequenced DNA: TGTGCCAGCGACCGACCGGGACAGGGGATCGGGGAGCTGTTTTTT. Translated, it reads CASDRPGQGIGELFF.